Below are 23 T cell receptor beta chains sequenced from a single sample in a study of Ad26.COV2.S vaccination and SARS-CoV-2 variants. Here immunoSEQ multiplex PCR was the method, and the copy in TCRdb shows in-frame clones only, minus some. Among approximately 450,000 clones, approximately 90% were seen once, and the ten largest hold 9% to 15%. Described treatment: over 15 received Ad26.COV2.S at low or high dose, single or two shots; about 5 received placebo; per-sample allocation not given. All samples were drawn on day 63, counting from the first vaccine or placebo injection. The source was peripheral blood, collected in a trial of Ad26.COV2.S vaccine versus placebo. These receptors were obtained from a person aged 18-65 years who received the Ad26.COV2.S COVID-19 vaccine or a placebo.

The chain is built from TRBV6-5 and TRBJ1-3; D is undetermined. Per germline, CDR1 MNHEY and CDR2 SVGAGI. The germline V and J ends were trimmed by 2 bases and 0 bases, with 8 bases remaining between them. The CDR3 runs 15 residues. CDR3 in DNA: TGTGCCAGCAGTTACATGGGGAGCTCTGGAAACACCATATATTTT. This codes for CASSYMGSSGNTIYF.

This chain links TRBV9 with TRBJ1-3; D uncertain. The CDR3 runs 15 residues. Germline CDR1 SGDLS, CDR2 YYNGEE. Trimming cost V 4 bases and J 1 base, with 12 bases left between them. The CDR3 region is CASSPRYSSGNTIYF. The CDR3 DNA is TGTGCCAGCAGCCCCCGTTATTCTTCTGGAAACACCATATATTTT.

The chain uses TRBV11-2 and TRBJ1-1; D unresolved. V shed 5 bases and J shed 1 base, with 11 bases lying between them. The CDR3 consists of 14 residues. CDR1 and CDR2 (germline): SGHAT, FQNNGV. This CDR3 is CASSAGSKNTEAFF. The CDR3 DNA sequence: TGTGCCAGCAGCGCCGGGTCCAAGAACACTGAAGCTTTCTTT.

The sample holds one count of this clone. The chain uses TRBV9 and TRBJ2-1, with 9 positions matching TRBD2. The CDR3 totals 18 residues. Germline CDR1 is SGDLS and CDR2 is YYNGEE. V gave up 0 bases and J gave up 0 bases; unmatched junction bases: 7. CDR3 sequence reads: CASSVGMAGGPSYNEQFF. DNA for the CDR3: TGTGCCAGCAGCGTAGGGATGGCGGGAGGGCCCTCCTACAATGAGCAGTTCTTC.

The chain carries TRBV29-1 and TRBJ2-1; a weak D match, TRBD2 (6 bases). Germline lookup yields CDR1 SQVTM and CDR2 ANQGSEA. V gave up 6 bases and J gave up 4 bases, with 13 bases separating them. The CDR3 extends over 13 amino acids. The CDR3 DNA sequence: TGCAGCGTCGGTAGCGGCCGATACAATGAGCAGTTCTTC. It encodes CSVGSGRYNEQFF.

Details on this clone: Its ends do not fully match the called genes, so a read error is possible. The V gene is TRBV4-2, the J gene TRBJ2-1; the D gene is possibly TRBD2 (5 bases). Germline values: CDR1 LGHNA, CDR2 YNFKEQ. CDR3 size: 15 residues. Here the CDR3 reads CASSRGENPYDEQFF. DNA of the CDR3: TGTGCCAGCAGCCGGGGAGAAAACCCCTACGATGAGCAGTTCTTC.

The chain has TRBV15 and TRBJ2-2, with TRBD2 identical over 9 bases. The V segment lost 0 bases and the J segment 4 bases; nucleotides outside the gene matches: 6. Germline CDR1 LNHNV, CDR2 YYDKDF (reference sequence). The CDR3 contains 17 residues. The CDR3 protein is CATSRDVAGVRTGELFF. Written as DNA, the CDR3 is TGTGCCACCAGCAGAGATGTAGCGGGAGTTCGCACCGGGGAGCTGTTTTTT.

In this sample, this clone turned up once. Other DNA sequences in this specimen translate into the identical CDR3. The J gene is TRBJ2-5, the V gene TRBV5-4; D unresolved. With 2 bases removed from V and 3 bases from J, the gap between germline ends came to 8 bases. CDR3 length: 13 residues. Germline V gene sequence: CDR1 SGHNT, CDR2 YYREEE (reference sequence). The CDR3 reads CASSLGVKETQYF. CDR3 coding DNA: TGTGCCAGCAGCTTAGGTGTAAAAGAGACCCAGTACTTC.

This clone was found a few times. The chain has TRBV24-1 and TRBJ2-1, with D maybe TRBD2 (6 bases). There are 14 residues in the CDR3. V lost 4 bases to trimming and J lost 0 bases, with 6 bases between them. Per germline, CDR1 KGHDR and CDR2 SFDVKD. Written as DNA, the CDR3 is TGTGCCACCAGTGACGGGAGCTCCTACAATGAGCAGTTCTTC. It encodes CATSDGSSYNEQFF.

The CDR3 reads CASSERGRGETFSNQPQHF. The DNA for the CDR3 is TGTGCCAGCAGTGAGAGGGGCAGGGGGGAGACGTTTAGCAATCAGCCCCAGCATTTT. The chain couples TRBV2 to TRBJ1-5; 7 bases map to TRBD1. V gave up 3 bases and J gave up 0 bases; unmatched junction bases: 14. Germline CDR1 reads SNHLY; CDR2 reads FYNNEI. CDR3 size: 19 residues.

This sequence joins TRBV30 and TRBJ1-1, with 10 nucleotides matching TRBD1. The germline gives CDR1 GTSNPN, CDR2 SVGIG (reference sequence). With V trimmed by 6 bases and J by 4 bases, 8 bases remained unmatched. CDR3 length equals 14 residues. CDR3 in amino acids: CACSTTGGLTEAFF. The CDR3 nucleotides are TGTGCCTGTAGCACGACAGGGGGCCTCACTGAAGCTTTCTTT.

This sequence joins TRBV29-1 and TRBJ1-1, with 8 bases that match TRBD1. The trim removed 6 bases at V and 6 bases at J, leaving 12 bases unmatched. CDR3 length: 14 residues. Per germline, CDR1 SQVTM and CDR2 ANQGSEA. CDR3 loop: CSVRGVRGLPEAFF. For the CDR3, the DNA is TGCAGCGTCCGCGGTGTCAGGGGGCTCCCTGAAGCTTTCTTT.

The rearrangement uses TRBV18 and TRBJ1-2; 7 nucleotides match TRBD1. This CDR3 comprises 15 residues. Unmatched junction bases numbered 10, after V lost 3 bases and J lost 6 bases. Germline values: CDR1 KGHSH, CDR2 LQKENI. The CDR3 spells CASSPGIGGVDGYTF. The CDR3 region has the DNA TGTGCCAGCTCACCGGGAATAGGGGGCGTAGATGGCTACACCTTC.

This clone was detected once. J is TRBJ2-7 and V is TRBV28, with 9 bases fitting TRBD2. Unmatched junction bases numbered 16, after V lost 6 bases and J lost 7 bases. This CDR3 comprises 16 residues. Germline CDR1 reads MDHEN; CDR2 reads SYDVKM. In DNA form, the CDR3 reads TGTGCCAGCAGCCGGGAGGGGCAACTAGCGGGTGTAGAGCAGTACTTC. Translation gives CASSREGQLAGVEQYF.

This chain joins TRBV9 and TRBJ2-3; D might be TRBD1 or TRBD2, each matching 5 bases. The V gene lost 1 base and the J gene lost 1 base, with 10 bases spanning the gap. The CDR3 is made up of 15 amino acids. Germline V CDR1 and CDR2: SGDLS, YYNGEE. CDR3 coding DNA: TGTGCCAGCAGCGTACGTGGGGACGGCACAGATACGCAGTATTTT. Translated, it gives CASSVRGDGTDTQYF. The full variable domain, with the rest looked up from reference TRBV9 and TRBJ2-3, is DSGVTQTPKHLITATGQRVTLRCSPRSGDLSVYWYQQSLDQGLQFLIQYYNGEERAKGNILERFSAQQFPDLHSELNLSSLELGDSALYFCASSVRGDGTDTQYFGPGTRLTVL.

The genes are TRBV4-1 and TRBJ2-7, with 10 bases identical to TRBD1. CDR1 is MGHRA, CDR2 YSYEKL, per germline. The CDR3 extends over 16 amino acids. With 0 bases clipped from V and 4 bases from J, the junction kept 6 bases outside the gene matches. CDR3 nucleotide sequence: TGCGCCAGCAGCCAAGAAGAGGGACAGGGGTTGTACGAGCAGTACTTC. Its protein product is CASSQEEGQGLYEQYF.

Only a few counts were recorded for this clone. This chain joins TRBV7-9 and TRBJ1-2; TRBD1 aligns across 8 bases. The CDR3 consists of 14 residues. Trimming removed 2 bases from V and 2 bases from J; junction bases left unmatched: 1. Germline V gene sequence: CDR1 SEHNR, CDR2 FQNEAQ (reference sequence). The CDR3 region is CASSLSGGNYGYTF. CDR3 nucleotide sequence: TGTGCCAGCAGCTTATCAGGGGGCAACTATGGCTACACCTTC.

This chain uses TRBV6-2 or TRBV6-3 with TRBJ1-4; no definite D call. CDR1 MNHEY and CDR2 SVGEGT come from the germline V gene. Trimming took off 0 bases at V and 15 bases at J, with 11 bases between the two ends. CDR3 length equals 12 residues. CDR3 loop: CASSYSGAGLFF. In nucleotides, the CDR3 is TGTGCCAGCAGTTACTCGGGAGCAGGATTGTTTTTT.

The V and J genes are TRBV18 and TRBJ2-4; D is perhaps TRBD1 or TRBD2 (5 bases each). Per germline, CDR1 KGHSH and CDR2 LQKENI. The length of the CDR3 is 17 residues. Trimming cost V 1 base and J 5 bases, with 18 bases left between them. Written as DNA, the CDR3 is TGTGCCAGCTCACCACAAAACGGGGCGAATTTCCAAAACATTCAGTACTTC. This translates into CASSPQNGANFQNIQYF.

This chain uses TRBV5-1 with TRBJ2-7, with D uncertain. In germline, CDR1 is SGHRS, CDR2 YFSETQ. The CDR3 covers 13 residues. V was trimmed by 4 bases and J by 3 bases, leaving 11 bases between them. CDR3 region: CASSPNTLYEQYF. The CDR3 DNA reads as TGCGCCAGCAGCCCCAACACCCTCTACGAGCAGTACTTC.

This chain uses TRBV10-3 with TRBJ1-1; TRBD1 matches 7 bases. The germline gives CDR1 ENHRY, CDR2 SYGVKD. Trimming at V came to 3 bases and at J to 3 bases, leaving 7 bases not matched to a gene. The CDR3 totals 15 residues. The DNA for the CDR3 is TGTGCCATCAGTGAATACAGGGGAAGGGACACTGAAGCTTTCTTT. Amino acids: CAISEYRGRDTEAFF.

The chain is built from TRBV5-4 and TRBJ2-2; unclear D gene. The CDR3 runs to 13 residues. Trimming removed 0 bases at V and 4 bases at J, with 4 bases between. Per germline, CDR1 SGHNT and CDR2 YYREEE (reference sequence). CDR3 amino acids: CASSLAGTGELFF. CDR3 DNA: TGTGCCAGCAGCTTGGCCGGCACCGGGGAGCTGTTTTTT.

This sequence joins TRBV7-9 and TRBJ2-7, with TRBD2 matching over 9 bases. Germline trimming cut 5 bases from V and 2 bases from J; bases unmatched to any gene: 7. The CDR3 is 15 residues long. The germline gives CDR1 SEHNR, CDR2 FQNEAQ (reference sequence). CDR3 in DNA: TGTGCCAGCAGCCTCTCGGCGGGAGGGCCCTACGAGCAGTACTTC. Its translation is CASSLSAGGPYEQYF. The variable domain in full, with the rest retrieved from reference TRBV7-9 and TRBJ2-7, is DTGVSQNPRHKITKRGQNVTFRCDPISEHNRLYWYRQTLGQGPEFLTYFQNEAQLEKSRLLSDRFSAERPKGSFSTLEIQRTEQGDSAMYLCASSLSAGGPYEQYFGPGTRLTVT.